This T cell receptor (beta chain) stems from a study of T-cell memory formation after mild COVID-19. Background on the study: Clusters of TCRs were largely donor specific. General study results and limits: Cross-reactive memory apparently joined, as some responding clones appeared in pre-infection memory. CD4+ clones that contracted lay mainly in CM and EM; CD8+ ones lay in EMRA. A balance of CD4 and CD8 characterized clones contracting day 15 to 85, whereas later expanders leaned CD4+.

The CDR3 has 14 amino acids. Germline CDR1 reads MGHDK; CDR2 reads SYGVNS. V lost 4 bases, J lost 4 bases, and 6 bases stayed unmatched. For this clonotype: The antigen remains unidentified.

TCRdb reprocessed the 5' RACE reads via MiXCR and lists one record per CDR3 protein. The sample shows about 55,000 distinct CDR3 sequences, roughly 25% of them seen only once. The source material was PBMCs or a T cell subset sorted from them (not recorded which). V gene TRBV25-1 combines with J gene TRBJ2-5; 7 positions match TRBD1. The TCR sequence derives from a young man who had mild COVID-19 (a few samples of this study predate the infection). Cell type and time point are not known. The CDR3 loop reads CASSAHRGAETQYF. The CDR3 coding sequence is TGTGCCAGCAGTGCCCACAGGGGCGCAGAGACCCAGTACTTC.